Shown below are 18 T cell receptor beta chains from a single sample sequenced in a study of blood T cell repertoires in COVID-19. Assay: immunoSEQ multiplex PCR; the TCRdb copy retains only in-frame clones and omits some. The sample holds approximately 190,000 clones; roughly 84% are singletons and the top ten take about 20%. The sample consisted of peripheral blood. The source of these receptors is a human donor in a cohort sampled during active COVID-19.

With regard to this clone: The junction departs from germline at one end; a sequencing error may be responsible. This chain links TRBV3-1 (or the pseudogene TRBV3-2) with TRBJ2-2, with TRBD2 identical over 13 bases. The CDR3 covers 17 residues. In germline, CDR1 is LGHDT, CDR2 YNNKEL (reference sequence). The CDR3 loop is CASSQQLAGGNPGELFF. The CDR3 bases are TGTGCCAGCAGCCAACAACTAGCGGGGGGGAACCCCGGGGAGCTGTTTTTT.

The CDR3 nucleotides are TGTGCCAGCAGTGGCGGGTCCTTCTCTGGAAACACCATATATTTT. This gives the protein CASSGGSFSGNTIYF. The chain combines TRBV2 with TRBJ1-3; D gene ambiguous. V lost 4 bases and J lost 0, with 10 bases in between. Germline values: CDR1 SNHLY, CDR2 FYNNEI. There are 15 residues in the CDR3.

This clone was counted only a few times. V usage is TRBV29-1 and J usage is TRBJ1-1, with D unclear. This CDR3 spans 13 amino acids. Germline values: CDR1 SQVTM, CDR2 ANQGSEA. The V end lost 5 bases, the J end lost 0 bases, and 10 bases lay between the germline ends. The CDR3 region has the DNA TGCAGCGTTATAAGTAGCATGAACACTGAAGCTTTCTTT. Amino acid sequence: CSVISSMNTEAFF.

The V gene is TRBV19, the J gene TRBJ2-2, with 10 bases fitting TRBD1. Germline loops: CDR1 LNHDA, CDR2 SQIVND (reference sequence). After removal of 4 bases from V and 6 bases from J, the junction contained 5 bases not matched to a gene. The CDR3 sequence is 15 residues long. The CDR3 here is CASSNRGQGAGELFF. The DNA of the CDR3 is TGTGCCAGTAGTAACCGAGGACAGGGGGCCGGGGAGCTGTTTTTT.

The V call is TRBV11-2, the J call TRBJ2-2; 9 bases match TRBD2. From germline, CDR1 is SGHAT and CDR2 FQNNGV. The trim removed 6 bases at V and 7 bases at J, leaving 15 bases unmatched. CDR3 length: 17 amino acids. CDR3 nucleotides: TGTGCCAGCAGTCTTCTCGGGAGCGGGGGGAACGTCGGGGAGCTGTTTTTT. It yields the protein CASSLLGSGGNVGELFF.

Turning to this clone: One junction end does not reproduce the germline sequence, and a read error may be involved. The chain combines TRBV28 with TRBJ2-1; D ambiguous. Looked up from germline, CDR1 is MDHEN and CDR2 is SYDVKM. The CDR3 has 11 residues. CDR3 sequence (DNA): TGTGCCAGCAGTCACTTAAATGGGCAGTTCTTC. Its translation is CASSHLNGQFF. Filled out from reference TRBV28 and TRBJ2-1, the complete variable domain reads DVKVTQSSRYLVKRTGEKVFLECVQDMDHENMFWYRQDPGLGLRLIYFSYDVKMKEKGDIPEGYSVSREKKERFSLILESASTNQTSMYLCASSHLNGQFFGPGTRLTVL.

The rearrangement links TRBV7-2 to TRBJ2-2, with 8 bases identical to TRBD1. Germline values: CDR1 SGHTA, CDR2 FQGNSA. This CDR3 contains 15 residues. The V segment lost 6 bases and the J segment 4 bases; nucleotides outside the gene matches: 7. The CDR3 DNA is TGTGCCAGCAGGAAAGACAGGGGTGGCACCGGGGAGCTGTTTTTT. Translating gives CASRKDRGGTGELFF.

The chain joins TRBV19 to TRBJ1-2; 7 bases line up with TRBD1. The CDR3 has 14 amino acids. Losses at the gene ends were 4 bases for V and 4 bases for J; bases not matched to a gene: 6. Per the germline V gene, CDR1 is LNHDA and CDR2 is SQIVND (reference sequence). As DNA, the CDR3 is TGTGCCAGTAGTAGTGAGACAGGGCTCTATGGCTACACCTTC. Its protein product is CASSSETGLYGYTF.

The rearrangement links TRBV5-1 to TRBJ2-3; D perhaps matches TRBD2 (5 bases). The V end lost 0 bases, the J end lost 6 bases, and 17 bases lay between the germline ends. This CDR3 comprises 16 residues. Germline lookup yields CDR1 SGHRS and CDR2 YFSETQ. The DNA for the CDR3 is TGCGCCAGCAGCTTGGAAGCGCGGGTTCTTGTGGATACGCAGTATTTT. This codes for CASSLEARVLVDTQYF.

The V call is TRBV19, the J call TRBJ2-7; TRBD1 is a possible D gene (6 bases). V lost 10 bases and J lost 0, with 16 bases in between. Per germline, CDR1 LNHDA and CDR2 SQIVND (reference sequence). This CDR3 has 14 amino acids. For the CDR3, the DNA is TGTGCCACCCCAGGGGTGGGGGACTCCTACGAGCAGTACGTC. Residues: CATPGVGDSYEQYV.

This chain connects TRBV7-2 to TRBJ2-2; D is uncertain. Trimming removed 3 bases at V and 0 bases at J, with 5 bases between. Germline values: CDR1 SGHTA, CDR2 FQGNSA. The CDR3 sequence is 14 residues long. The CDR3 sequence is CASSFQTNTGELFF. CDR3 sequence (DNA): TGTGCCAGCAGCTTTCAAACGAACACCGGGGAGCTGTTTTTT.

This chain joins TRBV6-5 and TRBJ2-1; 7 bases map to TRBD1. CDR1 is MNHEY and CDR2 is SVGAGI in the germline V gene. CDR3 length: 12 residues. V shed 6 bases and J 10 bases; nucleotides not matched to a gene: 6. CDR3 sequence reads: CASRFADREQFF. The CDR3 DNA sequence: TGTGCCAGCAGATTTGCGGACAGGGAGCAGTTCTTC.

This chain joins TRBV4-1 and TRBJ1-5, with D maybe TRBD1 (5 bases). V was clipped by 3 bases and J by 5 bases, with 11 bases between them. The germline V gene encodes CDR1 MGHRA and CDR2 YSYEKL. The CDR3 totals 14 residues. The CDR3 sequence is CASSQEARDQPQHF. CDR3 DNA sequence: TGCGCCAGCAGCCAGGAAGCCAGGGATCAGCCCCAGCATTTT.

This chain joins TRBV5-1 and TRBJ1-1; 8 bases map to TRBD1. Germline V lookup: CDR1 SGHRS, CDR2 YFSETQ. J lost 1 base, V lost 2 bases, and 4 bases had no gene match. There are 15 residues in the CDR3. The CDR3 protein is CASSFQGAENTEAFF. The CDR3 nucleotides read TGCGCCAGCAGCTTCCAGGGGGCGGAGAACACTGAAGCTTTCTTT.

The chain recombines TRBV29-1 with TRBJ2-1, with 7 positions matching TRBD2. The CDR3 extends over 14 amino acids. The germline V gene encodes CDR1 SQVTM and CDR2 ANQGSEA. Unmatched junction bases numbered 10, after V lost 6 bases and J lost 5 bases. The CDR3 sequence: CSVGRDYPNNEQFF. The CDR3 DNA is TGCAGCGTGGGCCGGGACTACCCCAACAATGAGCAGTTCTTC.

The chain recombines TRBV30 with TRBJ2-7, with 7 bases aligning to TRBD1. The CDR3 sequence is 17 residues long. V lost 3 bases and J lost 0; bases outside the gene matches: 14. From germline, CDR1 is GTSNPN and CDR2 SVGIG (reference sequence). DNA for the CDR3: TGTGCCTGGAGGGAACAAGAGGGGGCTCGATTCTCCTACGAGCAGTACTTC. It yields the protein CAWREQEGARFSYEQYF.

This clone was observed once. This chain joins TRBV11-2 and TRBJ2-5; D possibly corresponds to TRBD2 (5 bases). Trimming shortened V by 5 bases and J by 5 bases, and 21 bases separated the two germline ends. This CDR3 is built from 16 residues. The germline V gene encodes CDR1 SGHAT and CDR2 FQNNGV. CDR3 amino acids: CASSVGGSGGEETQYF. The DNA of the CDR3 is TGTGCCAGCAGCGTGGGCGGGTCTGGTGGTGAGGAGACCCAGTACTTC.

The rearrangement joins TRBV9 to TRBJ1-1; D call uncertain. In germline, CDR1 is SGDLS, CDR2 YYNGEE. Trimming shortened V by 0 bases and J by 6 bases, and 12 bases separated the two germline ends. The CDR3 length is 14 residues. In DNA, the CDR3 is TGTGCCAGCAGCGTAGTTACGAGGGAAGCTGAAGCTTTCTTT. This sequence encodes CASSVVTREAEAFF.